The entry that follows covers one T cell receptor (beta chain) sequence. The antigen is not known. This record belongs to a study of shared clonotypes between healthy human individuals. General observations from the study: Blood was the sole source, and tissue repertoires probably differ. At large depth, rarefaction still showed sorted-subset sequencing to be incomplete.

The CDR3 length is 13 residues. Deletions cut 7 bases from V and 0 bases from J, with 7 bases between. Germline values: CDR1 SEHNR, CDR2 FQNEAQ (reference sequence). Sequencing used immunoSEQ multiplex PCR; TCRdb keeps in-frame clones, though not all of them. The table includes roughly 1 million clones, approximately 72% detected once. The material sequenced was memory CD4+ T cells sorted from blood. Documented subset: CD45RA-negative fraction. The receptor's source is a man younger than 30 in good health. The chain employs TRBV7-9 and TRBJ2-1, with D hard to call. The CDR3 protein is CASNNDSYNEQFF. CDR3 nucleotides: TGTGCCAGCAATAACGACTCCTACAATGAGCAGTTCTTC.